The subject of this entry is one T cell receptor (beta chain). Its specificity is unknown. Clones were sequenced by immunoSEQ multiplex PCR, and TCRdb holds only the in-frame ones, with some missing. Among around 220,000 clones listed, roughly 88% were seen once. The donors were members of the roughly 120-subject validation cohort (separate from the approximately 670-subject first cohort). The CDR3 runs to 12 residues. Trimming took 6 bases from V and 1 from J, leaving 6 bases between them. Germline V gene data show CDR1 as MNHNY and CDR2 as SVGAGI (reference sequence). This sample was taken from a study of cytomegalovirus exposure and HLA in healthy donors. Study details: The approximately 120 validation repertoires were reported in a later analysis to have been generated on the same platform as the roughly 670 first-cohort repertoires. Study-level points and caveats: Researchers counted roughly 150 TCR beta chains as cytomegalovirus-associated. Using the classifier, cytomegalovirus status was reportedly diagnosed with high specificity and sensitivity.

V and J are TRBV6-6 and TRBJ1-1; maybe TRBD1 (6 bases). Sequencing was done on a sample of PBMCs. This TCR derives from a woman aged 18-29 years in good health and CMV-seronegative. This CDR3 is CASRGANTEAFF. CDR3 nucleotide sequence: TGTGCCAGCAGGGGGGCGAACACTGAAGCTTTCTTT.